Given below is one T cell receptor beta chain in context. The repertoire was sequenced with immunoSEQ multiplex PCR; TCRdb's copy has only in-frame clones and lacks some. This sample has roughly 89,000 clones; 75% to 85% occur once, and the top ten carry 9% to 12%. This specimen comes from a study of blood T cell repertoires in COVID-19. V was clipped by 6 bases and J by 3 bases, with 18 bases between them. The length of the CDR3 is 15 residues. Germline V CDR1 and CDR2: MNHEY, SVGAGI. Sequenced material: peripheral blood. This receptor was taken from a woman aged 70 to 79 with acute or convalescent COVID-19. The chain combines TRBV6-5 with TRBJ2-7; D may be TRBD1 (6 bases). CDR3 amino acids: CASSSYRRGNYEQYF. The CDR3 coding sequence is TGTGCCAGCAGCTCCTACCGAAGGGGGAACTACGAGCAGTACTTC.